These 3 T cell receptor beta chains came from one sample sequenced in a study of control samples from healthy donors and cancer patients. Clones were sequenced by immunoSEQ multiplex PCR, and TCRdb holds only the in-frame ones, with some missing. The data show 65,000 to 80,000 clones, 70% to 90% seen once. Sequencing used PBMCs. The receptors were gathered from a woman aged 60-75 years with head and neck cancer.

The CDR3 loop is CASSLSSGANVLTF. CDR3 sequence (DNA): TGTGCCAGCAGCCTAAGCTCTGGGGCCAACGTCCTGACTTTC. This sequence joins TRBV6-5 and TRBJ2-6; D ambiguous. Germline CDR1 is MNHEY and CDR2 is SVGAGI. V was shortened by 6 bases and J by 0 bases, with 6 bases between the two germline ends. The CDR3 runs 14 residues.

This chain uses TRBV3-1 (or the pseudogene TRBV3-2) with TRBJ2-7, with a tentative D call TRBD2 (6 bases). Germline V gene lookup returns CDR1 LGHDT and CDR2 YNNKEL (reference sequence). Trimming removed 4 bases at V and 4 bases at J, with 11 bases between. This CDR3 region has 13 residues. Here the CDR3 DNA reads TGTGCCAGCAGCCTCGGGACTCCTTACGAGCAGTACTTC. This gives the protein CASSLGTPYEQYF.

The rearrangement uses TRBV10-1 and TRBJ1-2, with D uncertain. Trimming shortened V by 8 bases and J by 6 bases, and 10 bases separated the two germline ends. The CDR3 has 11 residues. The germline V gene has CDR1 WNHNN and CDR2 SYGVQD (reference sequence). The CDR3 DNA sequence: TGCGCCAGCGAGTACGTGAATGGCTACACCTTC. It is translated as CASEYVNGYTF.